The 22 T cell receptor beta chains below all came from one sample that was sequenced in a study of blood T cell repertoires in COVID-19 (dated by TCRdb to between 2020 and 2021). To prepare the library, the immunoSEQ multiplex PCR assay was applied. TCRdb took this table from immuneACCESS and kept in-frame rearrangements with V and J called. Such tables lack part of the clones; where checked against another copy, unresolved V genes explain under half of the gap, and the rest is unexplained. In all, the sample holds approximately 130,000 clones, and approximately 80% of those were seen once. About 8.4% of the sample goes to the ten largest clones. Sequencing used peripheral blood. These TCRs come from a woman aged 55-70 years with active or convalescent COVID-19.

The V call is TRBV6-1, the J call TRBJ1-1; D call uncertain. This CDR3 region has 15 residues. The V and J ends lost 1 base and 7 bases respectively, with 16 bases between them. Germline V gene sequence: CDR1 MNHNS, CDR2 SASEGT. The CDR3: CASSEGFAGPLEAFF. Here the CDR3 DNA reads TGTGCCAGCAGTGAAGGGTTTGCTGGGCCCCTTGAAGCTTTCTTT.

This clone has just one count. In nucleotides, the CDR3 is TGTGCCACCAGTGATTTCGGACTAGCGGGGGCGGCCTACAATGAGCAGTTCTTC. It is translated as CATSDFGLAGAAYNEQFF. The chain combines TRBV24-1 with TRBJ2-1; 13 nucleotides align to TRBD2. Germline-derived CDR1 and CDR2 are KGHDR and SFDVKD. The CDR3 contains 18 residues. V lost 1 base, J lost 2 bases, and 4 bases stayed unmatched.

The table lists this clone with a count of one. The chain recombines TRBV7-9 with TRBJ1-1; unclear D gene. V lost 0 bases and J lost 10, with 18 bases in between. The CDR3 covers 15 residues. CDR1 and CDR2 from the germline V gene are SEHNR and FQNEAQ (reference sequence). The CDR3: CASSLASHPDGVAFF. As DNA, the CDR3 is TGTGCCAGCAGCTTAGCGTCGCACCCCGACGGAGTAGCTTTCTTT.

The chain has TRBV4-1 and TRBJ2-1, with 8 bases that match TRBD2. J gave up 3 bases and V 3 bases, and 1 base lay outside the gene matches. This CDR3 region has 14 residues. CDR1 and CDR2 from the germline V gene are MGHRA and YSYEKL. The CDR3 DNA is TGCGCCAGCAGCCAGCGGGGGGACTACAATGAGCAGTTCTTC. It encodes CASSQRGDYNEQFF.

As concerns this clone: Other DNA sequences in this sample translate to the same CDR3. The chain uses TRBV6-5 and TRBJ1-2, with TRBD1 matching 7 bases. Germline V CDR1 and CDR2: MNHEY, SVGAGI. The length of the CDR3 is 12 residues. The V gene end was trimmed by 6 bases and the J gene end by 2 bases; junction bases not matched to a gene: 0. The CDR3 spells CASRTGNYGYTF. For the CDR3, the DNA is TGTGCCAGCAGGACAGGGAACTATGGCTACACCTTC.

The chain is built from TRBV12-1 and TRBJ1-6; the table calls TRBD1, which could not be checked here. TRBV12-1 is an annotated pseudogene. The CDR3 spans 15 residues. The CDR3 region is CASSYSSSYNSPLHF. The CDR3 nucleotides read TGTGCCAGCAGCTACAGCAGCTCCTATAATTCACCCCTCCACTTT.

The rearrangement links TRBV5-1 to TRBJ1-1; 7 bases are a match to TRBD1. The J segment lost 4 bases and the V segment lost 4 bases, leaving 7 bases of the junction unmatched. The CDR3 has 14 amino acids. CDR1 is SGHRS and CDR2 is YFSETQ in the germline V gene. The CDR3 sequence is CASSRTGSGTEAFF. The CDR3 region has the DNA TGCGCCAGCAGCAGGACAGGATCGGGCACTGAAGCTTTCTTT.

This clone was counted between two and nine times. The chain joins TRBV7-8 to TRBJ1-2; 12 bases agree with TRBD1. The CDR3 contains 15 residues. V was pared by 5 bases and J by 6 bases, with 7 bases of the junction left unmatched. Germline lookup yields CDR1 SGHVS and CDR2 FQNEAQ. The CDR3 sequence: CASSPRDRGHHGYTF. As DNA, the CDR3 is TGTGCCAGCAGCCCCCGGGACAGGGGGCACCATGGCTACACCTTC.

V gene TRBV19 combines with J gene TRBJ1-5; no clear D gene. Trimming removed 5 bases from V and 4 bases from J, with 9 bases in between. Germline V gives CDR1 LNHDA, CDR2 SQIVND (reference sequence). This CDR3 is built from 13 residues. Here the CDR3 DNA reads TGTGCCAGTAGTGCGAAACAGAATCAGCCCCAGCATTTT. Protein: CASSAKQNQPQHF.

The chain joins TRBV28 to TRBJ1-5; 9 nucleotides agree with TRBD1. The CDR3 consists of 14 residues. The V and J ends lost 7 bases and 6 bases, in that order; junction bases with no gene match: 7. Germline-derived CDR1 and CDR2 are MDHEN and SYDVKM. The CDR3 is CASNLDRGLQPQHF. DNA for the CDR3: TGTGCCAGCAACCTGGACAGGGGTCTTCAGCCCCAGCATTTT.

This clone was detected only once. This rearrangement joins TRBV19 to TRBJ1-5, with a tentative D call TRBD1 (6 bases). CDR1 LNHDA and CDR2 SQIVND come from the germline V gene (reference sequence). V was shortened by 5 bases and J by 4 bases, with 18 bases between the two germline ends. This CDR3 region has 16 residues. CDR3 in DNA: TGTGCCAGTAGTTCCAGGGGAAACCAGATGAATCAGCCCCAGCATTTT. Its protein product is CASSSRGNQMNQPQHF.

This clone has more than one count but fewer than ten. CDR3 in DNA: TGCGCCAGCAGCTTGGAGACGACAGGGTCTGGAGGCTACACCTTC. Translation gives CASSLETTGSGGYTF. V gene TRBV5-1 combines with J gene TRBJ1-2, with TRBD1 identical over 7 bases. The CDR3 is 15 amino acids. Trimming cost V 0 bases and J 8 bases; bases outside gene matches: 10. CDR1 and CDR2 (germline): SGHRS, YFSETQ.

The chain's CDR3 is CASSARGEGTEAFF. The CDR3 nucleotides read TGTGCCAGCTCAGCCAGGGGTGAGGGCACTGAAGCTTTCTTT. This rearrangement joins TRBV18 to TRBJ1-1; D may be TRBD1 (6 bases). The ends were cut back, 5 bases at V and 4 bases at J, with 14 bases in the middle. CDR3 length equals 14 residues. CDR1 is KGHSH, CDR2 LQKENI, per germline.

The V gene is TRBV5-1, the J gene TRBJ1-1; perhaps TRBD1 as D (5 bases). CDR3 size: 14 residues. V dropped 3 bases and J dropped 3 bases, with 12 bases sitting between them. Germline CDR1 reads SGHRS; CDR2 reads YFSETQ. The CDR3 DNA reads TGCGCCAGCAGCTCCAGGGCTGGAGACACTGAAGCTTTCTTT. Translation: CASSSRAGDTEAFF.

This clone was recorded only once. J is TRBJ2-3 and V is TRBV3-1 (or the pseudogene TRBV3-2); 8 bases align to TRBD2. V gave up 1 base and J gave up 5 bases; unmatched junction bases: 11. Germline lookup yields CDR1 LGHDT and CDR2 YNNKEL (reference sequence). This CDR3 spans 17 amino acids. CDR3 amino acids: CASSQAGTGGQGDTQYF. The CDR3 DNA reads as TGTGCCAGCAGCCAAGCAGGAACGGGAGGGCAGGGAGATACGCAGTATTTT.

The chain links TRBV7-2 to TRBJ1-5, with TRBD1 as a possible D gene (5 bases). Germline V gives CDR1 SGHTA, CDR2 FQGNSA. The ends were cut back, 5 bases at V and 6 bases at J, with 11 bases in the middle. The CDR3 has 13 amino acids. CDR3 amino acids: CASSQGVSQPQHF. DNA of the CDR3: TGTGCCAGCAGCCAGGGTGTAAGTCAGCCCCAGCATTTT.

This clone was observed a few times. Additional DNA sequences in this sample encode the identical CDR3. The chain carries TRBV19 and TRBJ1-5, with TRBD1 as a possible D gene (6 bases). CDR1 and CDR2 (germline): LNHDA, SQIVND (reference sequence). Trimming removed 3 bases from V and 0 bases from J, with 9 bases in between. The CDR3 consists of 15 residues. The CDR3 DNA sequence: TGTGCCAGTAGTATTGGGACACCTAGCAATCAGCCCCAGCATTTT. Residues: CASSIGTPSNQPQHF. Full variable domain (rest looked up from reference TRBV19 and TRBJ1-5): DGGITQSPKYLFRKEGQNVTLSCEQNLNHDAMYWYRQDPGQGLRLIYYSQIVNDFQKGDIAEGYSVSREKKESFPLTVTSAQKNPTAFYLCASSIGTPSNQPQHFGDGTRLSIL.

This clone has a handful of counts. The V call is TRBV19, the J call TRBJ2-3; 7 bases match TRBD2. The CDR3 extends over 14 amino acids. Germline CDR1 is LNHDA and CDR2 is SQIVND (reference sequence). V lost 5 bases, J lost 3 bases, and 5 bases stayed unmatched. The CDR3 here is CASSPNGGTDTQYF. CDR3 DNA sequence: TGTGCCAGTAGTCCCAACGGGGGGACAGATACGCAGTATTTT. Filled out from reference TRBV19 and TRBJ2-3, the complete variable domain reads DGGITQSPKYLFRKEGQNVTLSCEQNLNHDAMYWYRQDPGQGLRLIYYSQIVNDFQKGDIAEGYSVSREKKESFPLTVTSAQKNPTAFYLCASSPNGGTDTQYFGPGTRLTVL.

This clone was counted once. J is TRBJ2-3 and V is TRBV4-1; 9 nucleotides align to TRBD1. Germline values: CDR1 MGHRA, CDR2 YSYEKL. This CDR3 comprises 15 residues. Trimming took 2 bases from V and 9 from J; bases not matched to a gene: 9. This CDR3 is CASSQNRGRDVTQYF. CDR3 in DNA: TGCGCCAGCAGCCAAAACAGGGGGCGAGATGTGACGCAGTATTTT.

The DNA for the CDR3 is TGTGCCAGCAGTGAGTCTAGCGGGGGGGCCCGGACCCAGTACTTC. It codes for CASSESSGGARTQYF. This sequence joins TRBV6-1 and TRBJ2-5; TRBD2 aligns across 12 bases. CDR3 length: 15 amino acids. Per the germline V gene, CDR1 is MNHNS and CDR2 is SASEGT. The J segment lost 7 bases and the V segment lost 3 bases, leaving 6 bases of the junction unmatched.

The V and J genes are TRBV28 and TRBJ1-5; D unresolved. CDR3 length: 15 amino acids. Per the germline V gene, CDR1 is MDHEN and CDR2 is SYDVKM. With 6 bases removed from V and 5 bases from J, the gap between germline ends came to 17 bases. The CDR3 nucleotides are TGTGCCAGCAGCCGCTCGGGGTATACTGATCAGCCCCAGCATTTT. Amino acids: CASSRSGYTDQPQHF.

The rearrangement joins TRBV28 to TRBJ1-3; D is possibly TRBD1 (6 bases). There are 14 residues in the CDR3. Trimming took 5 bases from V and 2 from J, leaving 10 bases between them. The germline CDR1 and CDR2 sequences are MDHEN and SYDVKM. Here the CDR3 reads CASSTPGAGNTIYF. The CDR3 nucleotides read TGTGCCAGCAGTACCCCAGGGGCTGGAAACACCATATATTTT.